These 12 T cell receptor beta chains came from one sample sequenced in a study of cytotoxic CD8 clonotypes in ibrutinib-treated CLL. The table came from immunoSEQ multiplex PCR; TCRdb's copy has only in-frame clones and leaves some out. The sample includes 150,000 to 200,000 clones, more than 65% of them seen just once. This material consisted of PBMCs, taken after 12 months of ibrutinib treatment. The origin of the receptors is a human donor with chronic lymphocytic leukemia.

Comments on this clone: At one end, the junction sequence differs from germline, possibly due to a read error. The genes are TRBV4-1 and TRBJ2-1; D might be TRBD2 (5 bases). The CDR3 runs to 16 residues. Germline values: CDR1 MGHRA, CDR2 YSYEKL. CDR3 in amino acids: CASSLNTGSSCNEQFF. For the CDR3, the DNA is TGCGCCAGCAGCCTCAATACGGGGAGCTCCTGCAATGAGCAGTTCTTC.

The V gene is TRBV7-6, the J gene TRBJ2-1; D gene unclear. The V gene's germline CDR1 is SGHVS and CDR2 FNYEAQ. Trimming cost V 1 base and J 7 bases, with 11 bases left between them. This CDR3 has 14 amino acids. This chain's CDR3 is CASSLGPFLNEQFF. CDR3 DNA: TGTGCCAGCAGCTTAGGTCCATTTTTGAATGAGCAGTTCTTC.

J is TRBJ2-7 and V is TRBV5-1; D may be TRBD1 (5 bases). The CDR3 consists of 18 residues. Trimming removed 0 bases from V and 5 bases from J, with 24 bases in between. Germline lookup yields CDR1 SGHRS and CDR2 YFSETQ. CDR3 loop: CASSLAVSWTPTYNEQYF. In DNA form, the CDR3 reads TGCGCCAGCAGCTTGGCGGTAAGTTGGACACCAACTTACAACGAGCAGTACTTC.

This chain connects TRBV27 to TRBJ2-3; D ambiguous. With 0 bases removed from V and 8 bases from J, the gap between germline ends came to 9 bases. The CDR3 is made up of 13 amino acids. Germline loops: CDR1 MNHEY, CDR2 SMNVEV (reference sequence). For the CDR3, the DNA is TGTGCCAGCAGTTTATCGGGTAGTATTACGCAGTATTTT. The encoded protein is CASSLSGSITQYF.

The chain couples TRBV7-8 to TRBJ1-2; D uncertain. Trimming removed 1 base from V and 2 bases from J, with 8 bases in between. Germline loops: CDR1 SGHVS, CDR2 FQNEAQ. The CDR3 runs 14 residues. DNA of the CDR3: TGTGCCAGCAGCTTAGATCTGGGAAACTATGGCTACACCTTC. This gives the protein CASSLDLGNYGYTF.

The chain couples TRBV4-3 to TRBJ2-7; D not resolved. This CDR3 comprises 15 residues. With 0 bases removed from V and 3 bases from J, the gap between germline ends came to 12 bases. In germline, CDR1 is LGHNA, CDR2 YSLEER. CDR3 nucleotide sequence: TGCGCCAGCAGCCAAGAAATCTCTAGTCTCTACGAGCAGTACTTC. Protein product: CASSQEISSLYEQYF.

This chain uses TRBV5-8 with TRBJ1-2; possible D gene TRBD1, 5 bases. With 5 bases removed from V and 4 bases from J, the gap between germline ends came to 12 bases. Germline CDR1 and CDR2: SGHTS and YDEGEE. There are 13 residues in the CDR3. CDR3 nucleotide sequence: TGTGCCAGCAGTCTCGACAGCATCTATGGCTACACCTTC. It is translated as CASSLDSIYGYTF. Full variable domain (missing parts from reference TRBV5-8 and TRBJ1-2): EAGVTQSPTHLIKTRGQQATLRCSPISGHTSVYWYQQALGLGLQFLLWYDEGEERNRGNFPPRFSGRQFPNYSSELNVNALELEDSALYLCASSLDSIYGYTFGSGTRLTVV.

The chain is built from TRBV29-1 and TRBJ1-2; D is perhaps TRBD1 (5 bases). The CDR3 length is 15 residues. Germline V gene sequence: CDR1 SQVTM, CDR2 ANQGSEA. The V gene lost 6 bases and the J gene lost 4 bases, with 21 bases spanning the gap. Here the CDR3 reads CSVPPWQGGLYGYTF. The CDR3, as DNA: TGCAGCGTCCCCCCCTGGCAGGGAGGTCTCTATGGCTACACCTTC. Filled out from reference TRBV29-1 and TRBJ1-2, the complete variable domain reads SAVISQKPSRDICQRGTSLTIQCQVDSQVTMMFWYRQQPGQSLTLIATANQGSEATYESGFVIDKFPISRPNLTFSTLTVSNMSPEDSSIYLCSVPPWQGGLYGYTFGSGTRLTVV.

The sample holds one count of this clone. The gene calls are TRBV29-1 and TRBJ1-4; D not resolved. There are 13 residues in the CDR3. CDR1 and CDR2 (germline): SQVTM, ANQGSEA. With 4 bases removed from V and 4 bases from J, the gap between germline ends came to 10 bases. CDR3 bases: TGCAGCGTTGGCCAGCCCTATAATGAAAAACTGTTTTTT. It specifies CSVGQPYNEKLFF. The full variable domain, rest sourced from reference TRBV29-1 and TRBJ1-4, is SAVISQKPSRDICQRGTSLTIQCQVDSQVTMMFWYRQQPGQSLTLIATANQGSEATYESGFVIDKFPISRPNLTFSTLTVSNMSPEDSSIYLCSVGQPYNEKLFFGSGTQLSVL.

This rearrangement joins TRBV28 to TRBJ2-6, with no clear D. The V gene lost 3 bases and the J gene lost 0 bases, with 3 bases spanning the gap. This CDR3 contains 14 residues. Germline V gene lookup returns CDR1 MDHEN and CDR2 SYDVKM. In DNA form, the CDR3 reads TGTGCCAGCAGTTTCTTCTCTGGGGCCAACGTCCTGACTTTC. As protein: CASSFFSGANVLTF.

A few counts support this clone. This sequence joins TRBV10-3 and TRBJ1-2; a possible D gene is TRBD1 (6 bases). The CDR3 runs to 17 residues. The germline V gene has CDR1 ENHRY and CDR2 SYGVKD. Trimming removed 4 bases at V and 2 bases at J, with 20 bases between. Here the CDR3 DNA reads TGTGCCATCAGTGGGAAGACAGGTCTCCCTCCCAACTATGGCTACACCTTC. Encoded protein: CAISGKTGLPPNYGYTF.

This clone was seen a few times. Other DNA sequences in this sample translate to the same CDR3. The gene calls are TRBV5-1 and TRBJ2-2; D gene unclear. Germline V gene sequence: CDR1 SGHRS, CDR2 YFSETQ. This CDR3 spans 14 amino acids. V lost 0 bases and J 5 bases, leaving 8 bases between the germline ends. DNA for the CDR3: TGCGCCAGCAGCTTGGGAAAGGGAACCGGGGAGCTGTTTTTT. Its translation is CASSLGKGTGELFF.